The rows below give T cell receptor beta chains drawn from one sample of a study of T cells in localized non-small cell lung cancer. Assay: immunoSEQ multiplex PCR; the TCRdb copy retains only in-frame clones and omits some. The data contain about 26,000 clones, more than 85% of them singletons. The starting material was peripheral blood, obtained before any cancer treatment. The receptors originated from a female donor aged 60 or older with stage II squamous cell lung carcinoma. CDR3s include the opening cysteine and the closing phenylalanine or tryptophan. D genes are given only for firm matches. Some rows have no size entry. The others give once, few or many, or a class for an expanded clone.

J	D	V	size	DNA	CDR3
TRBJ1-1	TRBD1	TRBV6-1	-	TGTGCCAGCAGTGAAGCGGGACAGGGGAACACTGAAGCTTTCTTT	CASSEAGQGNTEAFF
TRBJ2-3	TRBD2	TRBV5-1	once	TGCGCCAGCAGCGACGGCGGGGGGGCAGATACGCAGTATTTT	CASSDGGGADTQYF
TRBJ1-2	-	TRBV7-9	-	TGTGCCAGCAGCTCCAGCTATGGCTACACCTTC	CASSSSYGYTF
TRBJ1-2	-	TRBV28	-	TGTGCCAGCAGTCCGGACTCCTTCTATGGCTACACCTTC	CASSPDSFYGYTF
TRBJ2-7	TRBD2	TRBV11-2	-	TGTGCCAGCAGCTTAGGGGACTACTACGAGCAGTACTTC	CASSLGDYYEQYF
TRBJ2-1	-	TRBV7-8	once	TGTGCCAGCAGCTTAGCAGGGAGCTACAATGAGCAGTTCTTC	CASSLAGSYNEQFF
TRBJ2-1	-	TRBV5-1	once	TGCGCCAGCAGCTCGGCGGAGATCGTCTCAGAGCAGTTCTTC	CASSSAEIVSEQFF
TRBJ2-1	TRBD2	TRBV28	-	TGTGCCAGCATAAGGGCTAGCGGGTACATTTCCTACAATGAGCAGTTCTTC	CASIRASGYISYNEQFF
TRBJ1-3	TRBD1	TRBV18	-	TGTGCCAGCTCGAGGGGACAGGATGCTGGAAACACCATATATTTT	CASSRGQDAGNTIYF
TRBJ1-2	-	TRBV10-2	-	TGCGCCAGCAGTGAGTACGGAGGTGACTATGGCTACACCTTC	CASSEYGGDYGYTF
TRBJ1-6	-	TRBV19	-	TGTGCCAGTAAAGGGTTGTTGAATTCACCCCTCCACTTT	CASKGLLNSPLHF
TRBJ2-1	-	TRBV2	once	TGTGCCAGCAGAGATACGAGCTACAATGAGCAGTTCTTC	CASRDTSYNEQFF
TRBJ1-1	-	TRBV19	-	TGTGCCAGTAGTATGGTCCCCAGGGTTACGAACACTGAAGCTTTCTTT	CASSMVPRVTNTEAFF
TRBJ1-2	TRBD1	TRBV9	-	TGTGCCAGCAGCGCCGCGACAGGGTTCGATGGCTACACCTTC	CASSAATGFDGYTF
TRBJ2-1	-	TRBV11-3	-	TGTGCCAGTTCGGGGAGCAGTAGAAATGAGCAGTTCTTC	CASSGSSRNEQFF
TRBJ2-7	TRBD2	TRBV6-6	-	TGTGCCAGCAGTTACTTTGTAGCGGGAAGGTACGAGCAGTACTTC	CASSYFVAGRYEQYF
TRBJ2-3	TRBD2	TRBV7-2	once	TGTGCCAGCAGCTACCTCCTAGCGGCACGCACAGATACGCAGTATTTT	CASSYLLAARTDTQYF
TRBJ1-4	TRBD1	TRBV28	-	TGTGCCAGCAGTTTATTAGGACAGGGACAGGATGAAAAACTGTTTTTT	CASSLLGQGQDEKLFF
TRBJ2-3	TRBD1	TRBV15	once	TGTGCCACCAGCAGATCACTACGACAGGGGGCCCTTCTCACAGATACGCAGTATTTT	CATSRSLRQGALLTDTQYF
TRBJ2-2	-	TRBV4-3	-	TGCGCCAGCAGTGATATCGCGAACACCGGGGAGCTGTTTTTT	CASSDIANTGELFF
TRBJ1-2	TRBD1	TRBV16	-	TGTGCCAGCAGCCACCCCGGGACAGGTGGATATGGCTACACCTTC	CASSHPGTGGYGYTF
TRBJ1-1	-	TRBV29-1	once	TGCAGGGCCGATAGGGCGCGAACTGAAGCTTTCTTT	CRADRARTEAFF
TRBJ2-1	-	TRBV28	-	TGTGCCAGCACCTATGACAGCTACAATGAGCAGTTCTTC	CASTYDSYNEQFF
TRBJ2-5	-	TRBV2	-	TGTGCCAGCAGTGAAGACAGGGGAGGGGAGACCCAGTACTTC	CASSEDRGGETQYF
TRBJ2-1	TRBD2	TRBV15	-	TGTGCCACCAGCAGAGATGCTAGCGGGAGGGCTAGTTTCCGGGACAATGAGCAGTTCTTC	CATSRDASGRASFRDNEQFF
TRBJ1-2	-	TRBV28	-	TGTGCCAGCAGTTTATCCATTGACGGCTATGGCTACACCTTC	CASSLSIDGYGYTF
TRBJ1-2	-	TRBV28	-	TGTGCCAGCATCTCGGGACACCCTAACTATGGCTACACCTTC	CASISGHPNYGYTF
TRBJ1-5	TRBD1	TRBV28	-	TGTGCCAGCACTCCATCGGGACAGGGGATCGATCAGCCCCAGCATTTT	CASTPSGQGIDQPQHF